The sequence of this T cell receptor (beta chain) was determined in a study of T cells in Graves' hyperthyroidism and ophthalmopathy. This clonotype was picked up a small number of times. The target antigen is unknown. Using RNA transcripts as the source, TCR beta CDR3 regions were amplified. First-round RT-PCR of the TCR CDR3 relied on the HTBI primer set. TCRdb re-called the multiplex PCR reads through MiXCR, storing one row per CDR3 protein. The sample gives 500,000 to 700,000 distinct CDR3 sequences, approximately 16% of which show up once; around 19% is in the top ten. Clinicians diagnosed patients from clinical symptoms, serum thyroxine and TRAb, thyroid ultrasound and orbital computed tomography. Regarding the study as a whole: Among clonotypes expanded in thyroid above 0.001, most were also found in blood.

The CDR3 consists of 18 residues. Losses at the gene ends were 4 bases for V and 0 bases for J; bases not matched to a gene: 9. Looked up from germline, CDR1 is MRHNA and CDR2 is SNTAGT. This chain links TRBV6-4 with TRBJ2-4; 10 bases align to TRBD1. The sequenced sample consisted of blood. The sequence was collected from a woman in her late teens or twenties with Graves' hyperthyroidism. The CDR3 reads CASSGPGTGDGAKNIQYF. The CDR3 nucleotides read TGTGCCAGCAGTGGTCCCGGGACAGGGGACGGAGCCAAAAACATTCAGTACTTC.